Below are 29 T cell receptor beta chains sequenced from a single sample in a study of T cells in localized non-small cell lung cancer. Sequencing used immunoSEQ multiplex PCR; TCRdb keeps in-frame clones, though not all of them. The sample consists of 55,000 to 65,000 clones, 70% to 90% of them appearing once. The starting material was peripheral blood, obtained before any cancer treatment. The receptors stem from a man aged 35-75 years with stage I squamous cell lung carcinoma.

The chain employs TRBV2 and TRBJ2-3; TRBD2 aligns across 9 bases. This CDR3 has 14 residues. Looked up from germline, CDR1 is SNHLY and CDR2 is FYNNEI. V was clipped by 8 bases and J by 8 bases; unmatched bases: 11. The CDR3 DNA is TGTGCCAGCGTTAAGGGAGCGGGAGGATCTACGCAGTATTTT. It specifies CASVKGAGGSTQYF.

The CDR3 region has the DNA TGTGCCATCAGTGCAGTAACTAGCGGGAGAAATGAGCAGTTCTTC. This encodes CAISAVTSGRNEQFF. The genes are TRBV10-3 and TRBJ2-1; 11 bases are a match to TRBD2. CDR3 size: 15 residues. Germline V gene data show CDR1 as ENHRY and CDR2 as SYGVKD. V was pared by 4 bases and J by 7 bases, with 6 bases of the junction left unmatched.

The chain carries TRBV5-4 and TRBJ2-3; D unresolved. This CDR3 has 14 amino acids. Germline V lookup: CDR1 SGHNT, CDR2 YYREEE (reference sequence). The ends were cut back, 4 bases at V and 4 bases at J, with 13 bases in the middle. The CDR3 coding sequence is TGTGCCAGCAGCCCCCCCGCAGGAGCAGATACGCAGTATTTT. This codes for CASSPPAGADTQYF.

The chain uses TRBV28 and TRBJ2-7, with 7 bases lining up with TRBD1. The J segment lost 6 bases and the V segment lost 8 bases, leaving 4 bases of the junction unmatched. The CDR3 spans 11 residues. CDR1 MDHEN and CDR2 SYDVKM come from the germline V gene. CDR3 DNA sequence: TGTGCCAGCGGACCAGGGGGCGAGCAGTACTTC. It codes for CASGPGGEQYF.

This clone was observed a single time. The J gene is TRBJ1-3, the V gene TRBV5-1; D unresolved. The CDR3 covers 16 residues. Germline loops: CDR1 SGHRS, CDR2 YFSETQ. V shed 0 bases and J shed 0 bases, with 10 bases lying between them. The CDR3 here is CASSLALVGSGNTIYF. Here the CDR3 DNA reads TGCGCCAGCAGCTTGGCCCTAGTCGGCTCTGGAAACACCATATATTTT. Looking up the rest from reference TRBV5-1 and TRBJ1-3 gives the full variable domain: KAGVTQTPRYLIKTRGQQVTLSCSPISGHRSVSWYQQTPGQGLQFLFEYFSETQRNKGNFPGRFSGRQFSNSRSEMNVSTLELGDSALYLCASSLALVGSGNTIYFGEGSWLTVV.

The chain employs TRBV29-1 and TRBJ2-5, with D perhaps TRBD1 or TRBD2 (5 bases each). This CDR3 is 13 amino acids long. Germline CDR1 is SQVTM and CDR2 is ANQGSEA. V lost 4 bases to trimming and J lost 5 bases, with 14 bases between them. The CDR3 loop is CSVGGGRGETQYF. Here the CDR3 DNA reads TGCAGCGTTGGTGGGGGACGAGGGGAGACCCAGTACTTC.

This clone was observed once. J is TRBJ2-1 and V is TRBV5-5, with D unclear. This CDR3 comprises 15 residues. V gave up 5 bases and J gave up 4 bases, with 16 bases separating them. The germline CDR1 and CDR2 sequences are SGHKS and YYEKEE (reference sequence). CDR3 in amino acids: CASRLQLIFYNEQFF. The DNA for the CDR3 is TGTGCCAGCAGGTTGCAGCTTATCTTTTACAATGAGCAGTTCTTC.

The chain has TRBV6-6 and TRBJ2-3; no definite D call. V dropped 2 bases and J dropped 1 base, with 7 bases sitting between them. The CDR3 consists of 14 residues. Germline CDR1 is MNHNY and CDR2 is SVGAGI (reference sequence). The CDR3 nucleotides are TGTGCCAGCAGTTACAGACGGGGCACAGATACGCAGTATTTT. Protein: CASSYRRGTDTQYF.

The CDR3 spells CASARGTSGRGGANVLTF. CDR3 DNA sequence: TGTGCCAGCGCTCGTGGTACTAGCGGGAGAGGTGGGGCCAACGTCCTGACTTTC. This sequence joins TRBV21-1 and TRBJ2-6; the D call TRBD2 from the table was never checked on the DNA. TRBV21-1 is marked as a pseudogene. This CDR3 has 18 residues.

The chain recombines TRBV19 with TRBJ2-7; D may correspond to TRBD1 or TRBD2 (5 bases each). Germline V lookup: CDR1 LNHDA, CDR2 SQIVND (reference sequence). The CDR3 has 14 residues. V was trimmed by 9 bases and J by 2 bases, leaving 17 bases between them. The DNA for the CDR3 is TGTGCCAGCAGTCCGGGGCAGAGAGCCTACGAGCAGTACTTC. Translating gives CASSPGQRAYEQYF.

The chain has TRBV4-1 and TRBJ2-3; no clear D. The germline V gene has CDR1 MGHRA and CDR2 YSYEKL. The CDR3 spans 16 residues. Trimming removed 0 bases at V and 0 bases at J, with 10 bases between. The CDR3 region is CASSQDGTASTDTQYF. CDR3 sequence (DNA): TGCGCCAGCAGCCAAGACGGTACGGCTAGCACAGATACGCAGTATTTT.

J is TRBJ2-7 and V is TRBV7-8, with a possible D match to TRBD1 (6 bases). Trimming removed 4 bases at V and 3 bases at J, with 19 bases between. The CDR3 has 16 residues. Germline CDR1 reads SGHVS; CDR2 reads FQNEAQ. CDR3 nucleotide sequence: TGTGCCAGCAGCTCCCCGGGGAAAACAGGGAGCTACGAGCAGTACTTC. This sequence encodes CASSSPGKTGSYEQYF.

CDR3 sequence: CSARGGDTQYF. The CDR3 coding sequence is TGCAGTGCTAGGGGCGGAGATACGCAGTATTTT. The chain joins TRBV20-1 to TRBJ2-3; no clear D. Germline V CDR1 and CDR2: DFQATT, SNEGSKA (reference sequence). Trimming pared 3 bases from V and 5 bases from J, leaving 6 bases between. The CDR3 has 11 amino acids.

The chain carries TRBV9 and TRBJ2-3; tentatively, D is TRBD2 (6 bases). The V gene lost 0 bases and the J gene lost 5 bases, with 13 bases spanning the gap. CDR1 and CDR2 from the germline V gene are SGDLS and YYNGEE. The CDR3 is 15 residues long. The CDR3 nucleotides are TGTGCCAGCAGCGTAGGGGGTGGAGGGAAAGATACGCAGTATTTT. Translation: CASSVGGGGKDTQYF. Looking up the rest from reference TRBV9 and TRBJ2-3 gives the full variable domain: DSGVTQTPKHLITATGQRVTLRCSPRSGDLSVYWYQQSLDQGLQFLIQYYNGEERAKGNILERFSAQQFPDLHSELNLSSLELGDSALYFCASSVGGGGKDTQYFGPGTRLTVL.

For this clone: Germline is not matched at one junction end, which may reflect a read error. The chain combines TRBV15 with TRBJ1-1; 7 nucleotides match TRBD1. Germline assignment: CDR1 LNHNV and CDR2 YYDKDF (reference sequence). This CDR3 is built from 16 residues. CDR3 nucleotides: TGTGCCACCAGCGGAGAAACAGGGGTTATGAACACTGAAGCTTTCTTT. Translating it yields CATSGETGVMNTEAFF.

J is TRBJ2-3 and V is TRBV9; possible D gene TRBD2, 6 bases. V gave up 0 bases and J gave up 8 bases, with 13 bases separating them. This CDR3 comprises 14 residues. The germline gives CDR1 SGDLS, CDR2 YYNGEE. The DNA of the CDR3 is TGTGCCAGCAGCGTAGATGGGAGGATGGGTACGCAGTATTTT. Amino acid sequence: CASSVDGRMGTQYF.

The chain has TRBV9 and TRBJ2-1; D could derive from TRBD1 or TRBD2 (7 bases each). This CDR3 spans 14 amino acids. Germline values: CDR1 SGDLS, CDR2 YYNGEE. The V gene lost 0 bases and the J gene lost 9 bases, with 13 bases spanning the gap. DNA for the CDR3: TGTGCCAGCAGCGTAGGACTAGCAGGGGGTGAGCAGTTCTTC. Translation gives CASSVGLAGGEQFF. The full variable domain, rest sourced from reference TRBV9 and TRBJ2-1, is DSGVTQTPKHLITATGQRVTLRCSPRSGDLSVYWYQQSLDQGLQFLIQYYNGEERAKGNILERFSAQQFPDLHSELNLSSLELGDSALYFCASSVGLAGGEQFFGPGTRLTVL.

The chain employs TRBV18 and TRBJ2-7; TRBD1 agrees at 11 bases. The CDR3 consists of 15 residues. Trimming at V came to 3 bases and at J to 4 bases, leaving 5 bases not matched to a gene. Germline CDR1 and CDR2: KGHSH and LQKENI. CDR3 protein: CASSPRDRGLYEQYF. CDR3 nucleotides: TGTGCCAGCTCACCGAGGGACAGGGGGTTGTACGAGCAGTACTTC.

This clone was seen more than once but under ten times. V gene TRBV29-1 combines with J gene TRBJ2-1; 10 nucleotides line up with TRBD2. V was pared by 5 bases and J by 3 bases, with 4 bases of the junction left unmatched. Germline-derived CDR1 and CDR2 are SQVTM and ANQGSEA. CDR3 length: 14 residues. CDR3 amino acids: CSVSGTSVYNEQFF. The CDR3 DNA follows: TGCAGCGTTTCTGGGACTAGCGTCTACAATGAGCAGTTCTTC.

This clone was counted once. The chain uses TRBV6-6 and TRBJ2-1; D uncertain. The CDR3 is 15 amino acids. Germline loops: CDR1 MNHNY, CDR2 SVGAGI (reference sequence). Between the trimmed V and J ends, which lost 10 bases and 8 bases, there was a span of 24 bases. The CDR3 DNA reads as TGTGCCACCCAGACCCCCTTCGAGCCGGAACATGAGCAGTTCTTC. Translation gives CATQTPFEPEHEQFF.

This chain links TRBV7-6 with TRBJ2-7; D is uncertain. V lost 1 base and J 6 bases, leaving 4 bases between the germline ends. Germline CDR1 SGHVS, CDR2 FNYEAQ. CDR3 size: 11 residues. CDR3 sequence reads: CASSLGAEQYF. CDR3 coding DNA: TGTGCCAGCAGCTTAGGGGCCGAGCAGTACTTC.

V and J are TRBV28 and TRBJ2-7, with 9 nucleotides matching TRBD1. The length of the CDR3 is 21 residues. The J segment lost 3 bases and the V segment lost 6 bases, leaving 27 bases of the junction unmatched. Germline V gene lookup returns CDR1 MDHEN and CDR2 SYDVKM. CDR3 amino acids: CASRHPAGVKGGQGGDYEQYF. The CDR3 DNA is TGTGCCAGCAGGCACCCGGCGGGAGTGAAGGGGGGACAGGGAGGTGACTACGAGCAGTACTTC. The variable domain in full, with the rest retrieved from reference TRBV28 and TRBJ2-7, is DVKVTQSSRYLVKRTGEKVFLECVQDMDHENMFWYRQDPGLGLRLIYFSYDVKMKEKGDIPEGYSVSREKKERFSLILESASTNQTSMYLCASRHPAGVKGGQGGDYEQYFGPGTRLTVT.

This chain links TRBV29-1 with TRBJ2-3, with D maybe TRBD2 (6 bases). There are 10 residues in the CDR3. The ends were cut back, 7 bases at V and 4 bases at J, with 6 bases in the middle. From germline, CDR1 is SQVTM and CDR2 ANQGSEA. In nucleotides, the CDR3 is TGCAGCGCGGGGGCAGATACGCAGTATTTT. It translates to CSAGADTQYF.

The J gene is TRBJ2-1, the V gene TRBV7-2; D possibly matches TRBD1 or TRBD2 (5 bases each). The germline CDR1 and CDR2 sequences are SGHTA and FQGNSA. The CDR3 contains 16 residues. V shed 1 base and J shed 6 bases, with 16 bases lying between them. CDR3: CASSLVGTLILNEQFF. CDR3 bases: TGTGCCAGCAGCTTAGTGGGGACCCTAATCCTCAATGAGCAGTTCTTC.

The chain joins TRBV13 to TRBJ2-5, with a weak D call TRBD2 (6 bases). CDR3 length: 14 amino acids. Germline V gives CDR1 PRHDT, CDR2 FYEKMQ (reference sequence). Trimming took off 5 bases at V and 1 base at J, with 11 bases between the two ends. CDR3 DNA sequence: TGTGCCAGCAGCGCGGGGACTGGCCAAGAGACCCAGTACTTC. Its translation is CASSAGTGQETQYF.

The rearrangement joins TRBV5-1 to TRBJ2-3, with D uncertain. The CDR3 is 13 amino acids. V dropped 0 bases and J dropped 0 bases, with 2 bases sitting between them. Looked up from germline, CDR1 is SGHRS and CDR2 is YFSETQ. The CDR3 coding sequence is TGCGCCAGCAGCTTGGAGAGCACAGATACGCAGTATTTT. Residues: CASSLESTDTQYF.

This chain joins TRBV29-1 and TRBJ2-5, with a weak D call TRBD2 (5 bases). The CDR3 has 16 amino acids. Trimming stripped 4 bases from V and 5 bases from J, with 23 bases between. Germline lookup yields CDR1 SQVTM and CDR2 ANQGSEA. The CDR3: CSVVVPTRPQSETQYF. As DNA, the CDR3 is TGCAGCGTTGTGGTCCCTACTAGACCTCAATCGGAGACCCAGTACTTC.

The chain couples TRBV11-2 to TRBJ1-5, with TRBD1 as a possible D gene (5 bases). V was shortened by 5 bases and J by 11 bases, with 16 bases between the two germline ends. The germline V gene encodes CDR1 SGHAT and CDR2 FQNNGV. The CDR3 length is 13 residues. The CDR3 nucleotides read TGTGCCAGCAGCCCAACGGGGGTCGGGGCCCAGCATTTT. Translation: CASSPTGVGAQHF.

V and J are TRBV30 and TRBJ2-7; possibly TRBD2 for D (6 bases). Germline V CDR1 and CDR2: GTSNPN, SVGIG (reference sequence). V lost 0 bases, J lost 1 base, and 10 bases lay in between. The CDR3 consists of 14 residues. CDR3 DNA: TGTGCCTGGAGTGTTGGGGGGTGGTCCTACGAGCAGTACTTC. This gives the protein CAWSVGGWSYEQYF.